The source of this TCR beta chain is a study of blood T cell repertoires in COVID-19. On the study more broadly: The United States, Italy and Spain supplied acute and convalescent COVID-19 samples. PBMCs, B-cell-depleted T cells, or T cells provided the cDNA or gDNA that made up the material.

Per the germline V gene, CDR1 is KGHSH and CDR2 is LQKENI. The J segment lost 15 bases and the V segment lost 2 bases, leaving 12 bases of the junction unmatched. The CDR3 extends over 15 amino acids. The data were produced by immunoSEQ multiplex PCR, yet TCRdb's version contains in-frame clones alone and is incomplete. Of roughly 250,000 clones in the sample, around 86% were seen once. Sequencing input: peripheral blood. V gene TRBV18 combines with J gene TRBJ2-1; TRBD2 matches at 11 bases. The clonotype comes from a man aged 35 to 55 who had recovered from COVID-19. CDR3 nucleotide sequence: TGTGCCAGCTCACCAAGGACTAGCGGGCGGGTCAGGAGGTTCTTC. Encoded protein: CASSPRTSGRVRRFF.